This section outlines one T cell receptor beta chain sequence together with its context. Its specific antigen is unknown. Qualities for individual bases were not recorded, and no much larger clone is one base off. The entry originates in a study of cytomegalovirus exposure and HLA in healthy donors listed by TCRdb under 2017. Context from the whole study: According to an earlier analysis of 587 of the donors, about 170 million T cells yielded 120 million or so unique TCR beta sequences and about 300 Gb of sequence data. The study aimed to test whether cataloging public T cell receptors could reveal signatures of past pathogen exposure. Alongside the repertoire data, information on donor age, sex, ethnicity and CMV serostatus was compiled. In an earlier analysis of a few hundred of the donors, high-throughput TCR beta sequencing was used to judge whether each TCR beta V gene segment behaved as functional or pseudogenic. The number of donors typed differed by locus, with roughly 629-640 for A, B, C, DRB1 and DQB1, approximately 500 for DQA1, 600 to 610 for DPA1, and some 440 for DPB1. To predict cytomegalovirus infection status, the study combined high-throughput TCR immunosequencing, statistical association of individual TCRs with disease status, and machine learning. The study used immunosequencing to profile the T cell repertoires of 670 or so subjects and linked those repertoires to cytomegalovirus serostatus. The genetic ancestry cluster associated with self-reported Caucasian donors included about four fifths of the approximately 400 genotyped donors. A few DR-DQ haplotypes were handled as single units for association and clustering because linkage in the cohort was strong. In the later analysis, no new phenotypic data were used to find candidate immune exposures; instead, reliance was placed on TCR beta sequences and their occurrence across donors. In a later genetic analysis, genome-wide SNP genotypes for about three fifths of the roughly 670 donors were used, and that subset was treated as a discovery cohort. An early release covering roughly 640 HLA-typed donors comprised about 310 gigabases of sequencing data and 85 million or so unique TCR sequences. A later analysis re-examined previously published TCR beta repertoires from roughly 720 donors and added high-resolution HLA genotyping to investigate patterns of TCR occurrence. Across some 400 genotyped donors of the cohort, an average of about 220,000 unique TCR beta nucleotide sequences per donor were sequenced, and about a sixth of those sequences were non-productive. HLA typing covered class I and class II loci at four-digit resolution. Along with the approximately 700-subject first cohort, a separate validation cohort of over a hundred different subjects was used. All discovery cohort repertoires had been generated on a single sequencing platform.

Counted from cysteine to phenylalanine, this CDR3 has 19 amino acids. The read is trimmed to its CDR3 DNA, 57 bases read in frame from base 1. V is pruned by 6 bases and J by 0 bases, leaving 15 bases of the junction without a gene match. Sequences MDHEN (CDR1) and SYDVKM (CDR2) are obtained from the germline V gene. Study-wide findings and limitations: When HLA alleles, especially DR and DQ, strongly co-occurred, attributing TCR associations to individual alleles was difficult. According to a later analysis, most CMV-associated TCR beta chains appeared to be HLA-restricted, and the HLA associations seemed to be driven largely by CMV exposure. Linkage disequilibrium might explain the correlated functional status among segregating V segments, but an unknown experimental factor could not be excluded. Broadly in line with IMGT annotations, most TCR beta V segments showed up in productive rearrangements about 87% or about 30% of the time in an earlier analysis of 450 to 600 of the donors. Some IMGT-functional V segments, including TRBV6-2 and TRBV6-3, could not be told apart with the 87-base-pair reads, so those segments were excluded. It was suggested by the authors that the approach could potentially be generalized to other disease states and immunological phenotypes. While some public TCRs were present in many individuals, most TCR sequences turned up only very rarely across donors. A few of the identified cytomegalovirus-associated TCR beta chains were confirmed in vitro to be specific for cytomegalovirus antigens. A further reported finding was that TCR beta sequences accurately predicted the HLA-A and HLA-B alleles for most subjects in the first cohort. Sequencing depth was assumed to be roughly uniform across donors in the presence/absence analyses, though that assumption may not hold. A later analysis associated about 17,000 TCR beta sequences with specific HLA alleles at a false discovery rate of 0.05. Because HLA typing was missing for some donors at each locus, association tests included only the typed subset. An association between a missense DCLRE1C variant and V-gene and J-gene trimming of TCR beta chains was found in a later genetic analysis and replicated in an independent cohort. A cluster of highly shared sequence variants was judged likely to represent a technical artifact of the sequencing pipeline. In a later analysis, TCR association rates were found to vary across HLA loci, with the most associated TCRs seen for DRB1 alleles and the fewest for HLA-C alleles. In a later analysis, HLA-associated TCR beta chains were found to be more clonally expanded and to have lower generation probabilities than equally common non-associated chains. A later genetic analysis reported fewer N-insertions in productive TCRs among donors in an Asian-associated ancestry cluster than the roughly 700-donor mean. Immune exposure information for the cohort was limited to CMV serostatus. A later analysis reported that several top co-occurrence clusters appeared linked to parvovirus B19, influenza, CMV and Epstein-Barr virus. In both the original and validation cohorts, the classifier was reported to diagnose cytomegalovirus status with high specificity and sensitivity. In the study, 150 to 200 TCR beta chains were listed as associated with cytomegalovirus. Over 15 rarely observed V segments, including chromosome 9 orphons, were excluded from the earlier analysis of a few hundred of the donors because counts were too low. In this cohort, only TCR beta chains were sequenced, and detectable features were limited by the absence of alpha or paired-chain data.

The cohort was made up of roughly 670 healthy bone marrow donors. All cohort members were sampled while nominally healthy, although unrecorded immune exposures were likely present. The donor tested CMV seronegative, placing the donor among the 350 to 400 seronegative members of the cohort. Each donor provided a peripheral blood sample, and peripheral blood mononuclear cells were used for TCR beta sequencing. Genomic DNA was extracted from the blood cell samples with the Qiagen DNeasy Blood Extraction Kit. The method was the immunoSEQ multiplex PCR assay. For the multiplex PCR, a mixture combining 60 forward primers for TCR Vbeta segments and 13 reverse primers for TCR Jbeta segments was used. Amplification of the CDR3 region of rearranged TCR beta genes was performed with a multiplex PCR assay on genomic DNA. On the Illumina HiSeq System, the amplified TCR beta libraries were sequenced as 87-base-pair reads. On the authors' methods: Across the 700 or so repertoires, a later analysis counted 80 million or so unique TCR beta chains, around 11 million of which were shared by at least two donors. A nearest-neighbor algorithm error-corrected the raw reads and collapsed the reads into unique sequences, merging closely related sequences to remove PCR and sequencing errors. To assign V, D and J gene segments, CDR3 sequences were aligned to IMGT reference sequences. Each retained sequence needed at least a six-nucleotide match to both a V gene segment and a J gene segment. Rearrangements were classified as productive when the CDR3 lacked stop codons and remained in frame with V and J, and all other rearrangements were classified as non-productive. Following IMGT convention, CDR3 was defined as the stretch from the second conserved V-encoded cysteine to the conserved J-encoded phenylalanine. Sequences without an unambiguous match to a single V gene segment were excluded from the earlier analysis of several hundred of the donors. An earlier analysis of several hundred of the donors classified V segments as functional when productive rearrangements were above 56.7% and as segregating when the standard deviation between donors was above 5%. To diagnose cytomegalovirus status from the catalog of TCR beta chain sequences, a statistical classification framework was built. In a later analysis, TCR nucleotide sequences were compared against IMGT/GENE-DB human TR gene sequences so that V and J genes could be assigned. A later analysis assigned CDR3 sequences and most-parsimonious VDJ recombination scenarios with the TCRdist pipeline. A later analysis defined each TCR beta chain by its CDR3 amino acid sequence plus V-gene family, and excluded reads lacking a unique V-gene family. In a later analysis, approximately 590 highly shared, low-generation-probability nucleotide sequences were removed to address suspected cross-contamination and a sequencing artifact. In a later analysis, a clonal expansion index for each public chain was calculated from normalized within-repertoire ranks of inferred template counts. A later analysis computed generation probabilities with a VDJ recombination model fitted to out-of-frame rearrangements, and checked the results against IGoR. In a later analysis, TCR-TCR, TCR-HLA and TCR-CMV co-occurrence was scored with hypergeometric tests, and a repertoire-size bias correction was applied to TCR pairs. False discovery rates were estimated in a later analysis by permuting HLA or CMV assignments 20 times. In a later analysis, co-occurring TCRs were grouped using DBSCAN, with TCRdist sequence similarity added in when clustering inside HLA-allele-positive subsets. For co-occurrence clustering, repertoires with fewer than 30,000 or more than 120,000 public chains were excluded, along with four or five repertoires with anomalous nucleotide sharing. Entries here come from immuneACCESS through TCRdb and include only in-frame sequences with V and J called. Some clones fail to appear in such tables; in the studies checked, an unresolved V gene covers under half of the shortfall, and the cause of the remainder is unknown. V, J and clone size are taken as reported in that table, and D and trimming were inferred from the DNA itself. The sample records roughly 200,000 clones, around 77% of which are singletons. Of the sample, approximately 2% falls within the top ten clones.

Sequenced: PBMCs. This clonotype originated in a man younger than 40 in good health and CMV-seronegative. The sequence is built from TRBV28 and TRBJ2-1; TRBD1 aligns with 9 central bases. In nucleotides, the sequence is TGTGCCAGCAGCTCGGGACAGGGAGCCCTCACCATCTCCTACAATGAGCAGTTCTTC. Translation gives CASSSGQGALTISYNEQFF.